A selection of T cell receptor beta chains follows, all from one sample in a study of blood T cell repertoires in COVID-19. Using immunoSEQ multiplex PCR, the repertoire was profiled, and TCRdb retains in-frame clones only, with some absent. The table includes about 220,000 clones, about 90% detected once. The sample taken for sequencing was PBMCs or T cells enriched from blood (not recorded which). The receptors originated from a man aged 30 to 39 who had been exposed to COVID-19. CDR3s leave out the opening cysteine and the closing phenylalanine or tryptophan. Fields, in order: V gene, J gene, CDR3 protein.

V gene: TRBV29-1; J gene: TRBJ1-1; CDR3 protein: SVEDSGTPNTEAF
V gene: TRBV5-4; J gene: TRBJ1-2; CDR3 protein: ASSDGLSYGYT
V gene: TRBV14; J gene: TRBJ2-7; CDR3 protein: ASSQYVGPGREQY
V gene: TRBV30; J gene: TRBJ1-5; CDR3 protein: AWSVRRPNHQPQH
V gene: TRBV6-1; J gene: TRBJ2-5; CDR3 protein: ASANNPPHETQY
V gene: TRBV6-2/TRBV6-3; J gene: TRBJ2-5; CDR3 protein: ASSYSKVAGLQETQY
V gene: TRBV18; J gene: TRBJ1-5; CDR3 protein: ASSSVEGLGQPQH
V gene: TRBV7-2; J gene: TRBJ2-7; CDR3 protein: ASSLALGTGDGEQY
V gene: TRBV6-6; J gene: TRBJ1-3; CDR3 protein: ASSYVGQGNTIY
V gene: TRBV11-2; J gene: TRBJ1-1; CDR3 protein: ASSLAGYTEAF
V gene: TRBV28; J gene: TRBJ1-5; CDR3 protein: ASSELSGGNSNQPQH
V gene: TRBV7-9; J gene: TRBJ2-1; CDR3 protein: ASRPPSSYNEQF
V gene: TRBV4-1; J gene: TRBJ2-5; CDR3 protein: ASSRGGQETQY
V gene: TRBV5-4; J gene: TRBJ1-1; CDR3 protein: ASSFPPTSQVNTEAF
V gene: TRBV13; J gene: TRBJ2-7; CDR3 protein: ASSLGDEQY
V gene: TRBV25-1; J gene: TRBJ1-2; CDR3 protein: ASSEADRVGYGYT
V gene: TRBV4-1; J gene: TRBJ1-5; CDR3 protein: ASSQYSFQPQH
V gene: TRBV5-4; J gene: TRBJ2-7; CDR3 protein: ASSFGGRDEQY
V gene: TRBV5-4; J gene: TRBJ2-1; CDR3 protein: ASSLEGGAHEQF
V gene: TRBV6-1; J gene: TRBJ1-2; CDR3 protein: ASSELSGIDGYT
V gene: TRBV7-9; J gene: TRBJ2-5; CDR3 protein: ASSFGLGETQY
V gene: TRBV2; J gene: TRBJ2-7; CDR3 protein: ASRRTVNEQY
V gene: TRBV4-2; J gene: TRBJ1-1; CDR3 protein: ASSNREQRPNTEAF
V gene: TRBV2; J gene: TRBJ1-1; CDR3 protein: ASSYGEPMNTEAF
V gene: TRBV28; J gene: TRBJ2-7; CDR3 protein: ASSLPGGLIGAQY
V gene: TRBV9; J gene: TRBJ2-7; CDR3 protein: ASSVDEATEQY
V gene: TRBV29-1; J gene: TRBJ2-5; CDR3 protein: SVLGSQGQETQY
V gene: TRBV7-2; J gene: TRBJ1-1; CDR3 protein: ASSFGTATNTEAF
V gene: TRBV25-1; J gene: TRBJ2-1; CDR3 protein: ASSGGTGPKF
V gene: TRBV9; J gene: TRBJ1-2; CDR3 protein: ASSVTGGGYT
V gene: TRBV6-2/TRBV6-3; J gene: TRBJ2-5; CDR3 protein: ASSYEGTRQETQY
V gene: TRBV7-9; J gene: TRBJ1-5; CDR3 protein: ASSLSRVDQPQH
V gene: TRBV7-2; J gene: TRBJ2-7; CDR3 protein: ASSPGGVSGVYEQY
V gene: TRBV19; J gene: TRBJ2-7; CDR3 protein: ASSIGLAGTYEQY
V gene: TRBV3-1/TRBV3-2; J gene: TRBJ1-6; CDR3 protein: ASSPLRGDSPLH
V gene: TRBV19; J gene: TRBJ1-5; CDR3 protein: ASSPRIKTVAQPQH
V gene: TRBV6-5; J gene: TRBJ2-7; CDR3 protein: ASRGQAYEQY
V gene: TRBV7-2; J gene: TRBJ2-1; CDR3 protein: AILPPGDEQF
V gene: TRBV2; J gene: TRBJ1-2; CDR3 protein: ASSLQRDKAYGYT
V gene: TRBV11-2; J gene: TRBJ2-1; CDR3 protein: ASSLWDRRDNEQF
V gene: TRBV19; J gene: TRBJ2-5; CDR3 protein: ASSTDRGQGETQY
V gene: TRBV5-6; J gene: TRBJ2-5; CDR3 protein: ASSLGGLASETQY
V gene: TRBV4-1; J gene: TRBJ2-7; CDR3 protein: ASSPSGRGEQY
V gene: TRBV4-2; J gene: TRBJ1-6; CDR3 protein: ASSQDLTDLLSPLH
V gene: TRBV12-3/TRBV12-4; J gene: TRBJ1-4; CDR3 protein: ASSPGGLGLF
V gene: TRBV12-3/TRBV12-4; J gene: TRBJ2-7; CDR3 protein: ASSLRQAGEQY